The next 14 T cell receptor beta chains were all read from a single sample in a study of blood T cell repertoires in COVID-19. Measured with immunoSEQ multiplex PCR; TCRdb has only the in-frame clones, and not every one. The data show under 200,000 clones, with just under 85% seen just once and approximately 0.99% held by the top ten. The sequenced material came from peripheral blood. Receptor source: a man between 60 and 75 years old with COVID-19, enrolled during active disease.

The rearrangement joins TRBV29-1 to TRBJ1-1, with 7 bases that match TRBD1. In germline, CDR1 is SQVTM, CDR2 ANQGSEA. The CDR3 sequence is 14 residues long. V dropped 6 bases and J dropped 1; count of bases not matched to a gene: 8. The CDR3 sequence is CSVLGGRENTEAFF. CDR3 in DNA: TGCAGCGTCCTAGGGGGCAGGGAGAACACTGAAGCTTTCTTT.

CDR3 protein: CASSLFSGGTGSYNEQFF. The CDR3 DNA sequence: TGCGCCAGCAGCTTGTTTTCAGGCGGGACAGGGTCCTACAATGAGCAGTTCTTC. V gene TRBV5-1 combines with J gene TRBJ2-1, with 9 bases identical to TRBD1. V shed 1 base, J shed 1 base, and the junction held 9 bases outside the gene matches. This CDR3 is built from 18 residues. Germline values: CDR1 SGHRS, CDR2 YFSETQ.

The chain employs TRBV7-2 and TRBJ2-7, with D perhaps matching TRBD2 (6 bases). V was cut by 5 bases and J by 0 bases, with 11 bases left in between. The CDR3 consists of 14 residues. In germline, CDR1 is SGHTA, CDR2 FQGNSA. The CDR3 DNA reads as TGTGCCAGCAGCGCGGGGAGCCTCTCCTACGAGCAGTACTTC. It codes for CASSAGSLSYEQYF.

The chain uses TRBV30 and TRBJ1-5; the match to TRBD1 covers 12 bases. This CDR3 has 15 residues. In germline, CDR1 is GTSNPN, CDR2 SVGIG (reference sequence). Losses at the gene ends were 5 bases for V and 6 bases for J; bases not matched to a gene: 8. CDR3 protein: CAWVPGQGASQPQHF. For the CDR3, the DNA is TGTGCCTGGGTCCCGGGACAGGGGGCAAGTCAGCCCCAGCATTTT.

The sample holds a few counts of this clone. A read error may produce the germline difference seen at one junction end. This rearrangement joins TRBV24-1 to TRBJ1-5; 7 nucleotides align to TRBD1. This CDR3 has 14 amino acids. Germline V lookup: CDR1 KGHDR, CDR2 SFDVKD. CDR3 DNA: TGTGCTACCAGTGTAGCAGGGGGTCATCAGCCCCAGCATTTT. Translation: CATSVAGGHQPQHF.

The J gene is TRBJ1-2, the V gene TRBV5-1; D unresolved. Germline CDR1 and CDR2: SGHRS and YFSETQ. V was trimmed by 0 bases and J by 2 bases, leaving 14 bases between them. This CDR3 has 16 residues. The CDR3 nucleotides are TGCGCCAGCAGCTTGGAAGGCGGTAACACGAACTATGGCTACACCTTC. Encoded protein: CASSLEGGNTNYGYTF.

This chain joins TRBV6-5 and TRBJ1-5, with D uncertain. This CDR3 is built from 12 residues. Trimming took off 6 bases at V and 8 bases at J, with 11 bases between the two ends. The germline V gene has CDR1 MNHEY and CDR2 SVGAGI. CDR3: CASSLGGEPQHF. CDR3 DNA sequence: TGTGCCAGCAGCCTCGGCGGGGAGCCCCAGCATTTT.

This chain connects TRBV19 to TRBJ2-1; 8 bases are shared with TRBD2. V lost 1 base and J lost 7; bases outside the gene matches: 9. CDR1 is LNHDA and CDR2 is SQIVND in the germline V gene (reference sequence). The CDR3 has 16 amino acids. This chain's CDR3 is CASSIVVGGAQNEQFF. The CDR3 nucleotides are TGTGCCAGTAGTATAGTAGTCGGGGGGGCGCAGAATGAGCAGTTCTTC.

J is TRBJ1-1 and V is TRBV27; possibly TRBD1 for D (5 bases). The CDR3 extends over 12 amino acids. V lost 4 bases and J 5 bases, leaving 8 bases between the germline ends. CDR1 is MNHEY, CDR2 SMNVEV, per germline (reference sequence). DNA for the CDR3: TGTGCCAGCAGTTGGGGGGGGACTGAAGCTTTCTTT. This encodes CASSWGGTEAFF.

This chain connects TRBV27 to TRBJ1-1, with no clear D. The CDR3 consists of 13 residues. The V gene's germline CDR1 is MNHEY and CDR2 SMNVEV (reference sequence). Deletions cut 0 bases from V and 7 bases from J, with 9 bases between. Written as DNA, the CDR3 is TGTGCCAGCAGTTTATCCGGACGGGATGAAGCTTTCTTT. Its protein product is CASSLSGRDEAFF.

The CDR3 DNA follows: TGTGCCAGCTCTCAGACAGGGGGCGCCGAGCAGTACTTC. Protein sequence: CASSQTGGAEQYF. The chain uses TRBV18 and TRBJ2-7; 10 positions match TRBD1. The germline V gene encodes CDR1 KGHSH and CDR2 LQKENI. With 6 bases clipped from V and 6 bases from J, the junction kept 5 bases outside the gene matches. The CDR3 totals 13 residues.

This chain uses TRBV28 with TRBJ2-3; TRBD2 matches 7 bases. This CDR3 has 16 amino acids. Trimming at V came to 7 bases and at J to 0 bases, leaving 10 bases not matched to a gene. Looked up from germline, CDR1 is MDHEN and CDR2 is SYDVKM. The CDR3 nucleotides read TGTGCCAGCAAGCCCGGGGGGATCAGAAGCACAGATACGCAGTATTTT. It is translated as CASKPGGIRSTDTQYF.

The V gene is TRBV7-2, the J gene TRBJ2-2; 10 nucleotides align to TRBD1. This CDR3 spans 15 amino acids. The J segment lost 7 bases and the V segment lost 5 bases, leaving 7 bases of the junction unmatched. Germline V gene data show CDR1 as SGHTA and CDR2 as FQGNSA. The DNA of the CDR3 is TGTGCCAGCAGCCCGGGACAGGGGAGGAGCGGGGAGCTGTTTTTT. Translation gives CASSPGQGRSGELFF.

The chain recombines TRBV7-2 with TRBJ1-1; D unclear. The CDR3 totals 13 residues. CDR1 is SGHTA, CDR2 FQGNSA, per germline. Trimming stripped 4 bases from V and 1 base from J, with 7 bases between. CDR3 bases: TGTGCCAGCAGCTCCAGGTGGAACACTGAAGCTTTCTTT. Its protein product is CASSSRWNTEAFF.